A selection of T cell receptor beta chains follows, all from one sample in a study of brain T cells in children with intractable seizures. TCRdb's copy holds only in-frame clones and misses some; the assay was immunoSEQ multiplex PCR. The sample lists 88,000 or so clones; 91% were seen once. The sample was peripheral blood, taken at surgery. All receptors come from a girl aged 2 to 10 with Rasmussen encephalitis and intractable seizures. Both conserved end residues are part of each CDR3. The order of the fields is V gene, J gene, clone size, D gene, CDR3 DNA, CDR3 protein. D genes are given only for firm matches. The size entry is marked missing in some rows and otherwise reads once, few, many or a size class.

TRBV19	TRBJ2-3	NA	NA	TGTGCCAGTAGAGGACAGAGCGTAAATACGCAGTATTTT	CASRGQSVNTQYF
TRBV12-3/TRBV12-4	TRBJ2-2	NA	TRBD2	TGTGCCGCGGGGAGGGAGGGCACCGGGGAGCTGTTTTTT	CAAGREGTGELFF
TRBV19	TRBJ2-1	NA	NA	TGTGCCAGTAGTGTGGATCTCAGGGCAGGGAATCCCTACGAGCAGTTCTTC	CASSVDLRAGNPYEQFF
TRBV24-1	TRBJ1-2	NA	NA	TGTGCCACCAGTGATAGATCGGTCGACTATGGCTACACCTTC	CATSDRSVDYGYTF
TRBV24-1	TRBJ1-1	NA	NA	TGTGCCACCAGTGACCCCGGTGGAGTTGAAGCTTTCTTT	CATSDPGGVEAFF
TRBV6-6	TRBJ1-2	NA	NA	TGTGCCAGCACTATGGCAGGGTTTCAGGGGTACACCTTC	CASTMAGFQGYTF
TRBV2	TRBJ1-3	NA	TRBD1	TGTGCCAGCAGAGTAGACAGGGCCTCTGGAAACACCATATATTTT	CASRVDRASGNTIYF
TRBV28	TRBJ2-3	NA	NA	TGTGCCAGCAGTAATAGGGCAGATACGCAGTATTTT	CASSNRADTQYF
TRBV5-6	TRBJ1-4	NA	TRBD1	TGTGCCAGCAGCTCTCCGGGACAGGGGTTGGGAGACAATGAAAAACTGTTTTTT	CASSSPGQGLGDNEKLFF
TRBV27	TRBJ2-7	NA	NA	TGTGCCAGCAGTGACGGGACCTACGAGCAGTACTTC	CASSDGTYEQYF
TRBV19	TRBJ2-7	NA	TRBD2	TGTGCCAGTAGTATCTGGACTAGCGGAGGTAGCGAGCAGTACTTC	CASSIWTSGGSEQYF
TRBV6-5	TRBJ1-2	NA	TRBD1	TGTGCCAGCAGAGCAGGGGGTCATGGCTACACCTTC	CASRAGGHGYTF
TRBV9	TRBJ1-1	NA	NA	TGTGCCAGCAGCGCCGAGGGCGGCCTGAACACTGAAGCTTTCTTT	CASSAEGGLNTEAFF
TRBV3-1/TRBV3-2	TRBJ1-1	few	NA	TGTGCCAGCAGCCAAGATCTCACCTCCGAAGCTTTCTTT	CASSQDLTSEAFF
TRBV12-5	TRBJ2-1	NA	NA	TGTGCTAGTGGTCGCCGAGTTGTTGAGCAGTTCTTC	CASGRRVVEQFF
TRBV25-1	TRBJ2-5	NA	NA	TGTGCCAGCAGTGAATTGGGCGGCGGACAAGAGACCCAGTACTTC	CASSELGGGQETQYF
TRBV19	TRBJ1-2	NA	TRBD1	TGTGCCAGTATACGGATTGGGACAGAGATCAATGGCTACACCTTC	CASIRIGTEINGYTF
TRBV18	TRBJ1-1	NA	NA	TGTGCCAGCTCAAAAGGACCGAGTCCCGAGACTGAAGCTTTCTTT	CASSKGPSPETEAFF
TRBV30	TRBJ2-2	NA	TRBD1	TGTGCCTGGAGGGCAGGGGGCTCTTCCGGGGAGCTGTTTTTT	CAWRAGGSSGELFF
TRBV29-1	TRBJ1-4	NA	TRBD1	TGCAGCGTTCCTACAGGGGTGGGAAAACTGTTTTTT	CSVPTGVGKLFF
TRBV7-9	TRBJ2-7	NA	TRBD1	TGTGCCAGCAGCGCCCGGGACAGGCTCTACGAGCAGTACTTC	CASSARDRLYEQYF
TRBV7-3	TRBJ2-3	NA	NA	TGTGCCAGCAGCTTAAGTGCAGGCACAGATACGCAGTATTTT	CASSLSAGTDTQYF
TRBV7-2	TRBJ2-7	NA	TRBD2	TGTGCCAGCAGCTTATCTAGCGGGATTTACGAGCAGTACTTC	CASSLSSGIYEQYF
TRBV7-3	TRBJ2-3	once	TRBD2	TGTGCCAGCAGCTTCGGTTCAGCGGGAGGGCCCTCAGATACGCAGTATTTT	CASSFGSAGGPSDTQYF